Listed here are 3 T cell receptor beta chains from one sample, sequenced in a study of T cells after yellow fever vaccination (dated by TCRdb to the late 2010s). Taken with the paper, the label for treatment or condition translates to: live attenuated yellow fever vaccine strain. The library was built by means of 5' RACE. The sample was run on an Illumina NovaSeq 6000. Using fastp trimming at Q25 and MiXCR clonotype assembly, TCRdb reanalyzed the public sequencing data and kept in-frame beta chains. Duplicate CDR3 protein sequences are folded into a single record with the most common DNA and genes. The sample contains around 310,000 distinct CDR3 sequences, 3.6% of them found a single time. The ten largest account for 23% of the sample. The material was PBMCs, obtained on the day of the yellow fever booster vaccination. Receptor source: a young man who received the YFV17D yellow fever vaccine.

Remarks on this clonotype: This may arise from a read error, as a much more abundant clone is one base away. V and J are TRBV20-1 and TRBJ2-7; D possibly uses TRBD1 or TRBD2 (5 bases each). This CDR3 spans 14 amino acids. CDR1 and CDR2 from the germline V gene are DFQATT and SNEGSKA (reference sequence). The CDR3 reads CSARALGQDYELYF. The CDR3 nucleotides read TGCAGTGCTAGAGCCCTAGGACAAGACTACGAGCTGTACTTC.

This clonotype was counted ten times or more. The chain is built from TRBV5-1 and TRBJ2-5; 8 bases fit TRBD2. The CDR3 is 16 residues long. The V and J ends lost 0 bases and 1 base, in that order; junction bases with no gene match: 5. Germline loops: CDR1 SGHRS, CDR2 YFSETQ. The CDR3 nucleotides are TGCGCCAGCAGCTTGGCGAGCGGGGGTTTCCAAGAGACCCAGTACTTC. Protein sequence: CASSLASGGFQETQYF. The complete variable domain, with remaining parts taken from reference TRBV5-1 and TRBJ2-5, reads KAGVTQTPRYLIKTRGQQVTLSCSPISGHRSVSWYQQTPGQGLQFLFEYFSETQRNKGNFPGRFSGRQFSNSRSEMNVSTLELGDSALYLCASSLASGGFQETQYFGPGTRLLVL.

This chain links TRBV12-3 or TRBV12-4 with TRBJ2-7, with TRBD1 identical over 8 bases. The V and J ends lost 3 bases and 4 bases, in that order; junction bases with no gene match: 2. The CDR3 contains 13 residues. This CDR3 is CASSFQGAYEQYF. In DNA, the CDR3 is TGTGCCAGCAGTTTTCAGGGGGCATACGAGCAGTACTTC.